Each of the 2 T cell receptor beta chains below was sequenced from the same sample in a study of blood T cell repertoires in COVID-19. The assay was immunoSEQ multiplex PCR, and TCRdb's table has in-frame clones only and misses some. The top ten hold 20% to 25% of the sample, which has fewer than 130,000 clones, more than 60% seen once. The sequenced sample was peripheral blood. These receptors were obtained from a man between 65 and 85 years old with active or convalescent COVID-19.

This chain joins TRBV19 and TRBJ1-1; 9 bases match TRBD1. This CDR3 region has 14 residues. V shed 7 bases and J 5 bases; nucleotides not matched to a gene: 8. Germline-derived CDR1 and CDR2 are LNHDA and SQIVND (reference sequence). The CDR3 reads CASTLQGADTEAFF. Here the CDR3 DNA reads TGTGCCAGTACTTTACAGGGGGCAGATACTGAAGCTTTCTTT.

In the case of this clone: Distinct nucleotide sequences in the sample also encode this CDR3. The gene calls are TRBV27 and TRBJ2-2; 7 positions agree with TRBD2. Germline trimming cut 2 bases from V and 1 base from J; bases unmatched to any gene: 4. CDR3 size: 16 residues. CDR1 is MNHEY and CDR2 is SMNVEV in the germline V gene (reference sequence). The CDR3 sequence is CASSLELALNTGELFF. The CDR3 DNA follows: TGTGCCAGCAGTTTAGAACTAGCGCTGAACACCGGGGAGCTGTTTTTT.